There are many counts of the clone carrying this T cell receptor (beta chain). With MiXCR, TCRdb reprocessed the PCR reads. The sample records about 39,000 clones, 9% to 13% being singletons. This CDR3 region has 13 residues. The germline V gene encodes CDR1 MRHNA and CDR2 SNTAGT. Trimming took 0 bases from V and 13 from J, leaving 15 bases between them. Thyroid surgery had not been preceded by any treatment in any patient. The data derive from a study of metastatic and nonmetastatic thyroid tumors. The chain is built from TRBV6-4 and TRBJ2-5, with D unresolved. The receptor was isolated from a male donor with papillary thyroid cancer or a benign thyroid nodule (not recorded which). Some clones in this sample may be carry-over from other donors' samples. The specimen sequenced was blood. The CDR3 DNA reads TGTGCCAGCAGTGACTCGAACCGCCTCCGATGGTACTTC. Its protein is CASSDSNRLRWYF.